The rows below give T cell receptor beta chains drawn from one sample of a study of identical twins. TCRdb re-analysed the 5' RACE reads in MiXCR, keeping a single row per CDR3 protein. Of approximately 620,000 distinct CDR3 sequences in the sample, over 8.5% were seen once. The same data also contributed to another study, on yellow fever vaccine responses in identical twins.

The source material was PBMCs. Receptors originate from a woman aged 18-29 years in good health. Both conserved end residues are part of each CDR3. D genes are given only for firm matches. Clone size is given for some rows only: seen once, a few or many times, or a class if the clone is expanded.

CDR3: CASSYFTDSYEQYF; DNA: TGTGCCAGCAGCTATTTCACGGATTCCTACGAGCAGTACTTC; J: TRBJ2-7; D: NA; size: few; V: TRBV11-2
CDR3: CASSQDAASYEQYF; DNA: TGTGCCAGCAGCCAAGATGCCGCTTCCTACGAGCAGTACTTC; J: TRBJ2-7; D: NA; size: many; V: TRBV3-1
CDR3: CASSYRDRAYGNTGELFF; DNA: TGTGCCAGCAGTTACCGGGACAGGGCCTATGGGAACACCGGGGAGCTGTTTTTT; J: TRBJ2-2; D: TRBD1; size: many; V: TRBV6-2/TRBV6-3
CDR3: CAISDWGGAEDQPQHF; DNA: TGTGCCATCAGTGATTGGGGAGGGGCGGAAGATCAGCCCCAGCATTTT; J: TRBJ1-5; D: NA; size: few; V: TRBV10-3
CDR3: CSAPRPGTGPYGYTF; DNA: TGCAGTGCCCCGAGACCCGGGACAGGACCCTATGGCTACACCTTC; J: TRBJ1-2; D: TRBD1; size: few; V: TRBV20-1
CDR3: CASSQRAVASTDTQYF; DNA: TGTGCCAGCAGCCAACGAGCGGTAGCTAGCACAGATACGCAGTATTTT; J: TRBJ2-3; D: NA; size: NA; V: TRBV14
CDR3: CASRKSVGELFF; DNA: TGTGCCAGCCGCAAAAGTGTCGGGGAGCTGTTTTTT; J: TRBJ2-2; D: NA; size: NA; V: TRBV14
CDR3: CASSLPSGGGGNEQFF; DNA: TGTGCCAGCAGTTTACCCTCCGGGGGCGGGGGCAATGAGCAGTTCTTC; J: TRBJ2-1; D: NA; size: NA; V: TRBV27
CDR3: CASRVGGGQGTYEQYF; DNA: TGTGCCAGCAGGGTCGGGGGGGGACAGGGAACCTACGAGCAGTACTTC; J: TRBJ2-7; D: NA; size: NA; V: TRBV11-1
CDR3: CSARDLSREQYF; DNA: TGCAGTGCTAGAGATCTAAGTAGGGAGCAGTACTTC; J: TRBJ2-7; D: NA; size: NA; V: TRBV20-1
CDR3: CACMEGNEQFF; DNA: TGCGCCTGCATGGAAGGGAATGAGCAGTTCTTC; J: TRBJ2-1; D: NA; size: NA; V: TRBV5-1
CDR3: CASSYSGQGASSYEQYF; DNA: TGTGCCAGCAGTTACTCGGGACAGGGGGCTTCCTCCTACGAGCAGTACTTC; J: TRBJ2-7; D: TRBD1; size: NA; V: TRBV6-5
CDR3: CASSLDLGPQETQYF; DNA: TGCGCCAGCAGCTTGGATCTAGGTCCCCAAGAGACCCAGTACTTC; J: TRBJ2-5; D: NA; size: few; V: TRBV5-1
CDR3: CAISESALRREQYF; DNA: TGTGCCATCAGTGAGTCGGCCCTAAGACGGGAGCAGTACTTC; J: TRBJ2-7; D: NA; size: few; V: TRBV10-3
CDR3: CASSQDPGRPSYEQYF; DNA: TGCGCCAGCAGCCAAGATCCGGGACGGCCCTCCTACGAGCAGTACTTC; J: TRBJ2-7; D: NA; size: NA; V: TRBV4-1
CDR3: CASSYGERGGRNEQFF; DNA: TGTGCCAGCAGTTACGGTGAGCGGGGGGGCCGTAATGAGCAGTTCTTC; J: TRBJ2-1; D: TRBD2; size: NA; V: TRBV6-5
CDR3: CASSTGQGLSYEQYF; DNA: TGTGCCAGCAGCACAGGACAGGGCCTATCCTACGAGCAGTACTTC; J: TRBJ2-7; D: TRBD1; size: NA; V: TRBV9
CDR3: CASSYSGSGDNEQFF; DNA: TGTGCCAGCAGTTACTCCGGGAGCGGGGACAATGAGCAGTTCTTC; J: TRBJ2-1; D: TRBD2; size: few; V: TRBV6-2/TRBV6-3
CDR3: CASSLSGGSSYNEQFF; DNA: TGTGCCAGCAGCTTAAGCGGCGGGAGCTCCTACAATGAGCAGTTCTTC; J: TRBJ2-1; D: TRBD2; size: many; V: TRBV7-2
CDR3: CASSLALDPSTDTQYF; DNA: TGTGCCAGCAGCTTGGCCTTAGACCCCAGCACAGATACGCAGTATTTT; J: TRBJ2-3; D: NA; size: NA; V: TRBV5-5
CDR3: CASSGGGKNTEAFF; DNA: TGTGCCAGCAGCGGGGGGGGGAAGAACACTGAAGCTTTCTTT; J: TRBJ1-1; D: NA; size: few; V: TRBV7-8
CDR3: CSVEGDLGHGWGNEQFF; DNA: TGCAGCGTTGAAGGAGACCTAGGGCATGGGTGGGGAAATGAGCAGTTCTTC; J: TRBJ2-1; D: NA; size: NA; V: TRBV29-1
CDR3: CASTLGSPYEQYF; DNA: TGTGCCAGCACTCTGGGGTCTCCCTACGAGCAGTACTTC; J: TRBJ2-7; D: NA; size: many; V: TRBV12-3/TRBV12-4
CDR3: CSARDFFSTGELFF; DNA: TGCAGTGCTAGAGATTTTTTTTCTACCGGGGAGCTGTTTTTT; J: TRBJ2-2; D: NA; size: many; V: TRBV20-1
CDR3: CASSSVMDNSPLHF; DNA: TGCGCCAGCAGCTCGGTAATGGATAATTCACCCCTCCACTTT; J: TRBJ1-6; D: NA; size: many; V: TRBV5-1
CDR3: CSAGWAGDEAFF; DNA: TGCAGCGCTGGCTGGGCAGGGGATGAAGCTTTCTTT; J: TRBJ1-1; D: NA; size: few; V: TRBV29-1
CDR3: CASGNWGQGSYNEQFF; DNA: TGTGCCAGCGGCAATTGGGGACAGGGCTCCTACAATGAGCAGTTCTTC; J: TRBJ2-1; D: TRBD1; size: few; V: TRBV14
CDR3: CASSFGGVLAKNIQYF; DNA: TGTGCCAGCAGTTTCGGAGGGGTATTGGCCAAAAACATTCAGTACTTC; J: TRBJ2-4; D: NA; size: NA; V: TRBV27
CDR3: CASSDAGALTGTQYF; DNA: TGTGCCAGCAGTGATGCAGGGGCCCTTACTGGGACCCAGTACTTC; J: TRBJ2-5; D: NA; size: NA; V: TRBV25-1
CDR3: CASSTVEVPYNEQFF; DNA: TGTGCCAGCAGCACAGTAGAGGTCCCCTACAATGAGCAGTTCTTC; J: TRBJ2-1; D: NA; size: NA; V: TRBV7-2
CDR3: CGMSSYNEQFF; DNA: TGCGGAATGAGCTCCTACAATGAGCAGTTCTTC; J: TRBJ2-1; D: NA; size: NA; V: TRBV2
CDR3: CSARETSGFPDTQYF; DNA: TGCAGTGCTAGGGAGACTAGCGGATTCCCGGATACGCAGTATTTT; J: TRBJ2-3; D: TRBD2; size: few; V: TRBV20-1
CDR3: CASSPDIVTLGEQYF; DNA: TGTGCCAGCAGTCCGGACATAGTCACCCTCGGTGAGCAGTACTTC; J: TRBJ2-7; D: NA; size: NA; V: TRBV6-1
CDR3: CSARAPSGEPWRDTQYF; DNA: TGCAGTGCTAGAGCTCCTAGCGGGGAGCCGTGGCGAGATACGCAGTATTTT; J: TRBJ2-3; D: TRBD2; size: NA; V: TRBV20-1
CDR3: CASSSWAANYGYTF; DNA: TGTGCCAGCAGTTCGTGGGCAGCCAACTATGGCTACACCTTC; J: TRBJ1-2; D: NA; size: few; V: TRBV27
CDR3: CASSLHRGETQYF; DNA: TGTGCCAGCAGCTTACACAGGGGGGAGACCCAGTACTTC; J: TRBJ2-5; D: TRBD1; size: few; V: TRBV11-2
CDR3: CASSLYRGSSQYQYF; DNA: TGTGCCAGCAGCTTGTACAGGGGGAGCTCTCAGTACCAGTATTTT; J: TRBJ2-3; D: TRBD1; size: few; V: TRBV5-5
CDR3: CASSLQIYEQYF; DNA: TGTGCCAGCAGCCTTCAGATCTACGAGCAGTACTTC; J: TRBJ2-7; D: NA; size: NA; V: TRBV7-2
CDR3: CASSLTGTTDTQYF; DNA: TGTGCCAGCAGTTTGACGGGGACCACAGATACGCAGTATTTT; J: TRBJ2-3; D: NA; size: few; V: TRBV28
CDR3: CASPGSPYEQYF; DNA: TGTGCCAGCCCCGGGAGCCCCTACGAGCAGTACTTC; J: TRBJ2-7; D: NA; size: few; V: TRBV28
CDR3: CASSLAASREQYF; DNA: TGTGCCAGCAGCTTAGCGGCCTCCCGGGAGCAGTACTTC; J: TRBJ2-7; D: NA; size: NA; V: TRBV7-2
CDR3: CASSFGQGTGANVLTF; DNA: TGTGCCAGCAGTTTTGGACAGGGGACTGGGGCCAACGTCCTGACTTTC; J: TRBJ2-6; D: TRBD1; size: NA; V: TRBV7-3
CDR3: CASSFLQGNQPQHF; DNA: TGTGCCAGCAGTTTTCTCCAGGGGAATCAGCCCCAGCATTTT; J: TRBJ1-5; D: NA; size: few; V: TRBV12-3/TRBV12-4
CDR3: CASSFVPSSGGASDTQYF; DNA: TGTGCCAGCAGTTTTGTTCCCTCTAGCGGGGGGGCCTCAGATACGCAGTATTTT; J: TRBJ2-3; D: TRBD2; size: NA; V: TRBV28
CDR3: CASRARRAAHIEAFF; DNA: TGTGCCAGTAGGGCTCGGAGGGCCGCTCATATTGAAGCTTTCTTT; J: TRBJ1-1; D: NA; size: NA; V: TRBV19
CDR3: CSVGQGNEQYF; DNA: TGCAGTGTGGGGCAGGGGAACGAGCAGTACTTC; J: TRBJ2-7; D: NA; size: few; V: TRBV20-1
CDR3: CASSLGTSLSYNEQFF; DNA: TGCGCCAGCAGCTTGGGGACTAGCCTCTCCTACAATGAGCAGTTCTTC; J: TRBJ2-1; D: TRBD2; size: few; V: TRBV5-1
CDR3: CASSPLGTFDEQYF; DNA: TGTGCCAGCTCACCTCTCGGGACTTTCGACGAGCAGTACTTC; J: TRBJ2-7; D: NA; size: NA; V: TRBV18
CDR3: CASSPPEGSIYGYTF; DNA: TGTGCCAGCAGTCCCCCGGAAGGTAGTATCTATGGCTACACCTTC; J: TRBJ1-2; D: NA; size: few; V: TRBV7-9
CDR3: CATSREPGGVDYEQYF; DNA: TGTGCCACCAGCAGGGAACCAGGGGGAGTAGACTACGAGCAGTACTTC; J: TRBJ2-7; D: TRBD1; size: few; V: TRBV15
CDR3: CASSNPRGRGRETQYF; DNA: TGTGCCAGCAGTAATCCCAGGGGGCGAGGAAGAGAGACCCAGTACTTC; J: TRBJ2-5; D: TRBD1; size: few; V: TRBV2